Below, 13 T cell receptor beta chains from the same sample are listed, as sequenced in a study of T cells in Graves' hyperthyroidism and ophthalmopathy. TCR beta CDR3 sequences were amplified from RNA transcripts. First-round RT-PCR with HTBI primers amplified the TCR CDR3 region. TCRdb re-called the multiplex PCR reads with MiXCR, one entry per CDR3 protein. The sample records 500,000 to 650,000 distinct CDR3 sequences, more than 12% being singletons. Sequenced sample: blood. The receptors originated from a woman in her forties or fifties with Graves' ophthalmopathy.

This clonotype was counted only a few times. The genes are TRBV12-3 or TRBV12-4 and TRBJ1-2; 7 nucleotides align to TRBD1. V was clipped by 6 bases and J by 6 bases; unmatched bases: 10. This CDR3 region has 14 residues. The CDR3 DNA reads as TGTGCCAGCAGCCTACAGGGGCATTGGGATGGCTACACCTTC. Its protein is CASSLQGHWDGYTF.

Many counts were recorded for this clonotype. CDR3 region: CASTQTGETQYF. The DNA for the CDR3 is TGTGCCAGCACCCAAACAGGGGAGACCCAGTACTTC. The chain is built from TRBV7-9 and TRBJ2-5; D is perhaps TRBD1 (6 bases). There are 12 residues in the CDR3. The V gene lost 7 bases and the J gene lost 5 bases, with 11 bases spanning the gap. The germline V gene encodes CDR1 SEHNR and CDR2 FQNEAQ (reference sequence).

This clonotype was observed a few times. The CDR3 region is CAIKLGAGNHEQFF. The DNA for the CDR3 is TGTGCCATCAAATTGGGCGCTGGGAACCATGAGCAGTTCTTC. J is TRBJ2-1 and V is TRBV10-3; D gene uncertain. The CDR3 has 14 amino acids. Trimming took off 7 bases at V and 8 bases at J, with 18 bases between the two ends. Germline values: CDR1 ENHRY, CDR2 SYGVKD.

The genes are TRBV5-4 and TRBJ2-1; TRBD2 aligns across 10 bases. Germline assignment: CDR1 SGHNT and CDR2 YYREEE (reference sequence). The CDR3 extends over 18 amino acids. With 4 bases clipped from V and 8 bases from J, the junction kept 18 bases outside the gene matches. The CDR3: CASSRGGLAGALSDEQFF. The CDR3 coding sequence is TGTGCCAGCAGCAGGGGAGGCCTAGCGGGGGCCCTCTCCGATGAGCAGTTCTTC.

This clonotype was detected many times. The V call is TRBV11-2, the J call TRBJ2-2; 10 nucleotides line up with TRBD1. The junction had 11 bases not matched to a gene; V was cut back by 7 bases and J by 6 bases. Germline CDR1 and CDR2: SGHAT and FQNNGV. The CDR3 extends over 16 amino acids. CDR3 DNA: TGTGCCAGCAACCTCGCCTGGGACAGGGGATCCGGGGAGCTGTTTTTT. Residues: CASNLAWDRGSGELFF.

The chain is built from TRBV4-2 and TRBJ1-4; D may be TRBD1 (5 bases). The germline V gene has CDR1 LGHNA and CDR2 YNFKEQ. The CDR3 has 16 amino acids. V shed 0 bases and J shed 7 bases, with 15 bases lying between them. CDR3 coding DNA: TGTGCCAGCAGCCAAGATCCCGGACGAGGGACTGAAAAACTGTTTTTT. Its translation is CASSQDPGRGTEKLFF.

The rearrangement joins TRBV10-3 to TRBJ2-2; D gene ambiguous. Germline-derived CDR1 and CDR2 are ENHRY and SYGVKD. The CDR3 has 15 residues. With 2 bases removed from V and 4 bases from J, the gap between germline ends came to 11 bases. The CDR3 reads CAISEHSQATGELFF. CDR3 DNA sequence: TGTGCCATCAGTGAGCATAGTCAGGCCACCGGGGAGCTGTTTTTT.

This clonotype was picked up a small number of times. The V call is TRBV4-1, the J call TRBJ2-7; 8 nucleotides line up with TRBD2. CDR3 size: 18 residues. Germline CDR1 reads MGHRA; CDR2 reads YSYEKL. Losses at the gene ends were 2 bases for V and 0 bases for J; bases not matched to a gene: 12. DNA of the CDR3: TGCGCCAGCAGCCAATGGGGGGGGCGCCTAGCGGGCTCCTACGAGCAGTACTTC. Its protein product is CASSQWGGRLAGSYEQYF.

The rearrangement joins TRBV2 to TRBJ2-7; 7 bases align to TRBD2. Germline trimming cut 6 bases from V and 4 bases from J; bases unmatched to any gene: 9. This CDR3 region has 14 residues. Germline V gene data show CDR1 as SNHLY and CDR2 as FYNNEI. Written as DNA, the CDR3 is TGTGCCAGCAGGGGGGGGACGTATGGTTACGAGCAGTACTTC. Protein product: CASRGGTYGYEQYF.

For the CDR3, the DNA is TGCAGTGCTAGTGACAGGCAAAGCTCTGGAAACACCATATATTTT. It yields the protein CSASDRQSSGNTIYF. The chain is built from TRBV20-1 and TRBJ1-3; perhaps TRBD1 as D (6 bases). The CDR3 sequence is 15 residues long. CDR1 is DFQATT, CDR2 SNEGSKA, per germline (reference sequence). Trimming shortened V by 3 bases and J by 0 bases, and 12 bases separated the two germline ends.

At least ten counts were recorded for this clonotype. The chain links TRBV11-2 to TRBJ2-1, with a tentative D call TRBD1 (6 bases). Germline V lookup: CDR1 SGHAT, CDR2 FQNNGV. The CDR3 has 15 amino acids. Between the trimmed V and J ends, which lost 3 bases and 6 bases, there was a span of 15 bases. CDR3 protein: CASSFRDTSANEQFF. Written as DNA, the CDR3 is TGTGCCAGCAGCTTCCGGGACACTTCTGCCAATGAGCAGTTCTTC.

In this sample, this clonotype turned up many times. A read error may account for a junction end that differs from germline. The chain has TRBV20-1 and TRBJ2-1; 10 bases fit TRBD2. The CDR3 has 14 residues. Germline values: CDR1 DFQATT, CDR2 SNEGSKA (reference sequence). CDR3 protein: CSPRLPSGSDEQFF. The CDR3 DNA sequence: TGCAGTCCTAGGTTGCCTAGCGGGAGCGATGAGCAGTTCTTC.

The chain is built from TRBV7-6 and TRBJ2-3; D remains ambiguous. V lost 2 bases and J 2 bases, leaving 8 bases between the germline ends. The V gene's germline CDR1 is SGHVS and CDR2 FNYEAQ. The CDR3 covers 14 residues. CDR3 DNA: TGTGCCAGCAGCTTATTACAGACCACAGATACGCAGTATTTT. Amino acids: CASSLLQTTDTQYF. Supplemented by reference TRBV7-6 and TRBJ2-3, the full variable domain reads GAGVSQSPRYKVTKRGQDVALRCDPISGHVSLYWYRQALGQGPEFLTYFNYEAQQDKSGLPNDRFSAERPEGSISTLTIQRTEQRDSAMYRCASSLLQTTDTQYFGPGTRLTVL.